A single sample gave rise to the 7 T cell receptor beta chains below, sequenced in a study of OX40 agonist ivuxolimab in advanced cancers. Method: immunoSEQ multiplex PCR; TCRdb's copy keeps in-frame clones and lacks some. The data contain 90,000 to 100,000 clones, 89% of them singletons. The sample was CD4+ or CD8+ T cells sorted from blood, taken in a trial of the OX40 agonist ivuxolimab. These receptors were obtained from an adult with an advanced solid tumor such as melanoma, head and neck, liver or kidney cancer.

A few counts support this clone. CDR3 nucleotides: TGCGCCAGCAGCCCCTACATACAGGGAACTAACTATGGCTACACCTTC. This codes for CASSPYIQGTNYGYTF. The gene calls are TRBV5-1 and TRBJ1-2; D perhaps matches TRBD1 (6 bases). CDR3 length: 16 residues. V lost 4 bases to trimming and J lost 0 bases, with 16 bases between them. The germline gives CDR1 SGHRS, CDR2 YFSETQ.

The J gene is TRBJ2-3, the V gene TRBV7-3, with D uncertain. This CDR3 region has 14 residues. The ends were cut back, 5 bases at V and 4 bases at J, with 13 bases in the middle. Per germline, CDR1 SGHTA and CDR2 FQGTGA. CDR3 coding DNA: TGTGCCAGCAGCCACCCTAATCGCCCAGATACGCAGTATTTT. The encoded protein is CASSHPNRPDTQYF.

Only a few counts were recorded for this clone. The rearrangement joins TRBV7-9 to TRBJ2-2; D unresolved. The CDR3 runs to 13 residues. Germline lookup yields CDR1 SEHNR and CDR2 FQNEAQ (reference sequence). V was cut by 5 bases and J by 7 bases, with 11 bases left in between. The CDR3 coding sequence is TGTGCCAGCAGCCGTATAAGAGACGGGGAGCTGTTTTTT. This translates into CASSRIRDGELFF. The whole variable domain, filled in from reference TRBV7-9 and TRBJ2-2, reads DTGVSQNPRHKITKRGQNVTFRCDPISEHNRLYWYRQTLGQGPEFLTYFQNEAQLEKSRLLSDRFSAERPKGSFSTLEIQRTEQGDSAMYLCASSRIRDGELFFGEGSRLTVL.

The chain uses TRBV5-6 and TRBJ2-2, with TRBD2 matching over 10 bases. V trimming: 4 bases; J trimming: 4 bases; junction bases outside the gene matches: 7. The CDR3 is made up of 16 amino acids. Germline CDR1 and CDR2: SGHDT and YYEEEE. Here the CDR3 DNA reads TGTGCCAGCAGCGCCGGACTAGCGGAATCCACCGGGGAGCTGTTTTTT. Encoded protein: CASSAGLAESTGELFF.

V and J are TRBV4-3 and TRBJ2-2; D is perhaps TRBD2 (6 bases). The V end was cut by 0 bases, the J end by 7 bases, with 9 bases between. There are 14 residues in the CDR3. CDR1 LGHNA and CDR2 YSLEER come from the germline V gene. CDR3 bases: TGCGCCAGCAGCCAAGAGGGGGGAGTCGGGGAGCTGTTTTTT. This gives the protein CASSQEGGVGELFF.

V gene TRBV19 combines with J gene TRBJ2-3, with D possibly TRBD2 on 5 matching bases. This CDR3 comprises 14 residues. Germline CDR1 reads LNHDA; CDR2 reads SQIVND (reference sequence). V was pared by 1 base and J by 3 bases, with 8 bases between. For the CDR3, the DNA is TGTGCCAGTAGTATAGGGACTCAAACAGATACGCAGTATTTT. Encoded protein: CASSIGTQTDTQYF. Supplemented by reference TRBV19 and TRBJ2-3, the full variable domain reads DGGITQSPKYLFRKEGQNVTLSCEQNLNHDAMYWYRQDPGQGLRLIYYSQIVNDFQKGDIAEGYSVSREKKESFPLTVTSAQKNPTAFYLCASSIGTQTDTQYFGPGTRLTVL.

The CDR3 DNA follows: TGTGCCAGCAGCTTCCCGGGACAGCCCGGAAACACCATATATTTT. This gives the protein CASSFPGQPGNTIYF. J is TRBJ1-3 and V is TRBV5-6, with TRBD1 identical over 7 bases. Germline-derived CDR1 and CDR2 are SGHDT and YYEEEE. The CDR3 has 15 amino acids. J lost 4 bases, V lost 2 bases, and 6 bases had no gene match.